This T cell receptor beta chain was obtained from a study of T cell repertoires in cytomegalovirus infection. At the level of the study: It can be stated that public TCR beta signatures indicated CMV infection as well as a matching HLA type.

Germline V gene lookup returns CDR1 SNHLY and CDR2 FYNNEI. The V gene lost 2 bases and the J gene lost 2 bases, with 13 bases spanning the gap. The CDR3 loop spans 16 amino acids. TCRdb reanalysed the reads using MiXCR and keeps one entry per CDR3 protein. Seen here are about 230,000 distinct CDR3 sequences, roughly 22% observed once, and the top ten hold roughly 20%. Study-wide results and caveats: HLA-C-restricted TCR beta clonotypes specific for CMV led the ex vivo response.

Details on this clonotype: Its antigen is as yet unknown.

This chain joins TRBV2 and TRBJ1-5, with D uncertain. The source is a human donor in good health (CMV status not recorded). Some clones in this sample may be carry-over from other donors' samples. Material for sequencing was CD8+ T cells from PBMCs. The CDR3: CASSENPLNRNQPQHF. In DNA, the CDR3 is TGTGCCAGCAGTGAAAATCCCCTGAATCGCAATCAGCCCCAGCATTTT.